Below, one TCR beta chain is given with its context. Its antigen is undetermined. This sample was included in a study of cytomegalovirus exposure and HLA in healthy donors. Use of 60 Vbeta and 13 Jbeta primers characterized the PCR. Only in-frame clones appear in the TCRdb table, and some are missing; sequencing was by immunoSEQ multiplex PCR. This sample has about 140,000 clones, with 66% found just once. The study, taken as a whole, reports: In a later analysis, the majority of CMV-associated beta chains seemingly showed HLA restriction.

Per germline, CDR1 MNHEY and CDR2 SMNVEV (reference sequence). The CDR3 spans 11 residues. V lost 5 bases and J lost 3, with 5 bases in between. This sequence joins TRBV27 and TRBJ2-7; D remains ambiguous. The source of this sequence is a woman in her sixties or seventies in good health and CMV-seronegative. Sample: PBMCs. CDR3 in amino acids: CASSGSYEQYF. In nucleotides, the CDR3 is TGTGCCAGCAGTGGCAGCTACGAGCAGTACTTC.